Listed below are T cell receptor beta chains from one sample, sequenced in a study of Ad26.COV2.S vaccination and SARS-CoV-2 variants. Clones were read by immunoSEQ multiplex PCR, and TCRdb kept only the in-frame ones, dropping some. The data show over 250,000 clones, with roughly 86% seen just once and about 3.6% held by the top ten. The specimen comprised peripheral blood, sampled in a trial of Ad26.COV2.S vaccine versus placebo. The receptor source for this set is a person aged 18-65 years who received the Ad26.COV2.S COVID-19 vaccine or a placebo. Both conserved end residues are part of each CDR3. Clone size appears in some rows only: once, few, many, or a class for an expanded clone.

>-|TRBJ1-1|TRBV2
CASSGVRGVEAFF
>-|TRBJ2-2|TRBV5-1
CASSLGDKPGELFF
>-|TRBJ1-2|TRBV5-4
CASSAPNYGYTF
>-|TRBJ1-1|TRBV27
CASSLSTGPTEAFF
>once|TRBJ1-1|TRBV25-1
CASSERTRPEAFF
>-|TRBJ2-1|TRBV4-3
CASSLSLLADRKNEQFF
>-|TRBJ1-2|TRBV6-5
CASSYSTMFDFEGYTF
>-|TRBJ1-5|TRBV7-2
CASSWGQGYGQPQHF
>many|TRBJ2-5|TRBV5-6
CASSFIAGGGFQETQYF
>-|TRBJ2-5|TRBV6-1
CASSEDRLAGQETQYF
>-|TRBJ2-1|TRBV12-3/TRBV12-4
CASSLDSGGQFF
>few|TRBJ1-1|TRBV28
CASSLPSGGSGEAFF
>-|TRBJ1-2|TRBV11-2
CASSLEGTGYTF
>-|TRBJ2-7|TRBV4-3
CASSQEAGLQGRPGGEQYF
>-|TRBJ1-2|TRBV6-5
CASSYRRDRGGGYTF
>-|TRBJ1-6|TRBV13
CASSLTGFNSPLHF
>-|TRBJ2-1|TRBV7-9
CASSLAAGGGFINEQFF
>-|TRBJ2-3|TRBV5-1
CASSSGLAGSDTQYF
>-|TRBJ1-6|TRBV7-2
CASSLVGGVNSPLHF
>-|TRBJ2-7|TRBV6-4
CASSGNRGGDEQYF
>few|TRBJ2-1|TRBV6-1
CASSEVGTDEQFF
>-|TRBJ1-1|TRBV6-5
CASSPGTLKSTEAFF
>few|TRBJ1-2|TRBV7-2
CASSMDSTNYGYTF
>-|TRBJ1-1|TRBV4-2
CASSQAVGVGTEAFF
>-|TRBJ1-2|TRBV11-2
CASGLNYGYTF
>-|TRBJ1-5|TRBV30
CAWRVKGVVNQPQHF
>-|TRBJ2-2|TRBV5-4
CASSFAGTSGNTGELFF
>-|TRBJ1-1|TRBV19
CASIGSLKNTEAFF
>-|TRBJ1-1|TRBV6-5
CASSYSRNTEAFF
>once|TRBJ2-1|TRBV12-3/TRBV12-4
CASTLGTPNEQFF
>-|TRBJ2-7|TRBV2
CASSEGSDRAYEQYF
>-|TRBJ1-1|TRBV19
CASSFIGAGEAFF
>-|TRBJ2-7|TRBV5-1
CASSPGQPADEQYF
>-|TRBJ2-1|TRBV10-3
CAISVWRGGPDEQFF
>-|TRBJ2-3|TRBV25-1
CASRLAGADTQYF